The rows below give T cell receptor beta chains drawn from one sample of a study of beta chain features in type 1 diabetes. Method: immunoSEQ multiplex PCR; TCRdb's copy keeps in-frame clones and lacks some. The sample contains a few hundred thousand clones, roughly 22% of which appear only once. Sequenced material: naive CD4+ T cells from blood. These receptors originate from a woman aged 40 to 50 with type 1 diabetes. CDR3s include the opening cysteine and the closing phenylalanine or tryptophan. Fields, in order: V gene, J gene, D gene, clone size, CDR3 protein, CDR3 DNA. A D gene is named only where the DNA matches it firmly. Only some rows state a clone size, as once, few, many or a class for expanded clones.

v_gene: TRBV7-2; j_gene: TRBJ2-7; d_gene: NA; abundance: NA; CDR3aa: CASSLDRVSGYEQYF; CDR3nt: TGTGCCAGCAGCTTAGACAGGGTCAGCGGCTACGAGCAGTACTTC
v_gene: TRBV2; j_gene: TRBJ1-2; d_gene: TRBD1; abundance: few; CDR3aa: CASSGTGGGYTF; CDR3nt: TGTGCCAGCAGTGGGACAGGGGGCGGCTACACCTTC
v_gene: TRBV20-1; j_gene: TRBJ1-2; d_gene: NA; abundance: few; CDR3aa: CSAYRNDGYTF; CDR3nt: TGCAGTGCCTACAGGAACGATGGCTACACCTTC
v_gene: TRBV27; j_gene: TRBJ2-5; d_gene: NA; abundance: NA; CDR3aa: CASSPRVGETQYF; CDR3nt: TGTGCCAGCAGTCCCAGGGTTGGGGAGACCCAGTACTTC
v_gene: TRBV15; j_gene: TRBJ1-1; d_gene: NA; abundance: NA; CDR3aa: CATSRDLLNTEAFF; CDR3nt: TGTGCCACCAGCAGAGATCTCCTGAACACTGAAGCTTTCTTT
v_gene: TRBV5-4; j_gene: TRBJ2-2; d_gene: NA; abundance: NA; CDR3aa: CASSQWTFRNTGELFF; CDR3nt: TGTGCCAGCAGCCAATGGACATTTCGGAACACCGGGGAGCTGTTTTTT
v_gene: TRBV11-2; j_gene: TRBJ2-1; d_gene: NA; abundance: NA; CDR3aa: CASSWSRDEQFF; CDR3nt: TGTGCCAGCAGCTGGAGCAGGGATGAGCAGTTCTTC
v_gene: TRBV6-5; j_gene: TRBJ2-3; d_gene: TRBD2; abundance: few; CDR3aa: CASSPGRGGTDTQYF; CDR3nt: TGTGCCAGCAGCCCCGGTCGGGGGGGCACAGATACGCAGTATTTT
v_gene: TRBV7-9; j_gene: TRBJ1-1; d_gene: NA; abundance: few; CDR3aa: CASSRNPFNRQFPEAFF; CDR3nt: TGTGCCAGCAGCCGGAACCCTTTTAATCGACAGTTTCCTGAAGCTTTCTTT
v_gene: TRBV4-1; j_gene: TRBJ2-1; d_gene: TRBD2; abundance: few; CDR3aa: CASSQDKGLGNNEQFF; CDR3nt: TGCGCCAGCAGCCAAGATAAAGGACTAGGAAACAATGAGCAGTTCTTC
v_gene: TRBV28; j_gene: TRBJ1-1; d_gene: TRBD1; abundance: NA; CDR3aa: CASVLLPGQGNTEAFF; CDR3nt: TGTGCCAGCGTACTTCTCCCGGGACAGGGGAACACTGAAGCTTTCTTT
v_gene: TRBV5-1; j_gene: TRBJ2-1; d_gene: TRBD2; abundance: few; CDR3aa: CASSLEASGTYNEQFF; CDR3nt: TGCGCCAGCAGCTTGGAGGCTAGCGGGACCTACAATGAGCAGTTCTTC
v_gene: TRBV7-2; j_gene: TRBJ1-5; d_gene: TRBD1; abundance: few; CDR3aa: CASSLDRVQPQHF; CDR3nt: TGTGCCAGCAGCCTGGACAGGGTTCAGCCCCAGCATTTT
v_gene: TRBV30; j_gene: TRBJ2-7; d_gene: NA; abundance: few; CDR3aa: CAWGRLVYEQYF; CDR3nt: TGTGCCTGGGGCCGACTAGTCTACGAGCAGTACTTC
v_gene: TRBV9; j_gene: TRBJ2-2; d_gene: NA; abundance: few; CDR3aa: CASSPTSYTGELFF; CDR3nt: TGTGCCAGCAGCCCGACTAGTTACACCGGGGAGCTGTTTTTT
v_gene: TRBV27; j_gene: TRBJ2-5; d_gene: TRBD2; abundance: NA; CDR3aa: CASSLLAGPPQETQYF; CDR3nt: TGTGCCAGCAGTTTATTAGCGGGACCCCCCCAAGAGACCCAGTACTTC
v_gene: TRBV7-9; j_gene: TRBJ2-7; d_gene: TRBD2; abundance: NA; CDR3aa: CASSRGLAEGFYEQYF; CDR3nt: TGTGCCAGCAGCAGGGGACTAGCGGAGGGCTTCTACGAGCAGTACTTC
v_gene: TRBV30; j_gene: TRBJ2-3; d_gene: NA; abundance: few; CDR3aa: CAWSGTSVTDTQYF; CDR3nt: TGTGCCTGGTCCGGGACATCAGTCACAGATACGCAGTATTTT
v_gene: TRBV28; j_gene: TRBJ1-2; d_gene: NA; abundance: NA; CDR3aa: CASAEMSYTF; CDR3nt: TGTGCCAGCGCGGAGATGAGCTACACCTTC
v_gene: TRBV6-6; j_gene: TRBJ1-1; d_gene: TRBD1; abundance: NA; CDR3aa: CASSLGQERGGTEAFF; CDR3nt: TGTGCCAGCAGCTTGGGACAGGAGAGAGGGGGCACTGAAGCTTTCTTT
v_gene: TRBV11-2; j_gene: TRBJ1-5; d_gene: TRBD1; abundance: few; CDR3aa: CASSLGPGQRLQPQHF; CDR3nt: TGTGCCAGCAGCTTAGGTCCGGGACAGCGTCTTCAGCCCCAGCATTTT
v_gene: TRBV30; j_gene: TRBJ1-1; d_gene: TRBD1; abundance: few; CDR3aa: CAWTRRDRENTEAFF; CDR3nt: TGTGCCTGGACCAGGAGGGACAGGGAGAACACTGAAGCTTTCTTT
v_gene: TRBV6-6; j_gene: TRBJ1-1; d_gene: NA; abundance: NA; CDR3aa: CASSYFDMGNTEAFF; CDR3nt: TGTGCCAGCAGTTACTTTGACATGGGTAACACTGAAGCTTTCTTT
v_gene: TRBV27; j_gene: TRBJ2-7; d_gene: NA; abundance: NA; CDR3aa: CASSLEGTKDEQYF; CDR3nt: TGTGCCAGCAGTTTAGAGGGAACGAAGGACGAGCAGTACTTC
v_gene: TRBV7-3; j_gene: TRBJ2-1; d_gene: NA; abundance: NA; CDR3aa: CASSLGQNNEQFF; CDR3nt: TGTGCCAGCAGCTTAGGACAGAACAATGAGCAGTTCTTC
v_gene: TRBV4-2; j_gene: TRBJ2-5; d_gene: TRBD1; abundance: few; CDR3aa: CASSRHGDSQETQYF; CDR3nt: TGTGCCAGCAGCCGGCATGGGGACAGCCAAGAGACCCAGTACTTC
v_gene: TRBV5-1; j_gene: TRBJ2-2; d_gene: TRBD1; abundance: NA; CDR3aa: CASSPRDSSTGELFF; CDR3nt: TGCGCCAGCAGCCCGAGGGACAGTTCCACCGGGGAGCTGTTTTTT
v_gene: TRBV14; j_gene: TRBJ1-1; d_gene: NA; abundance: few; CDR3aa: CASSQVTGGSTEAFF; CDR3nt: TGTGCCAGCAGCCAAGTCACGGGGGGTTCCACTGAAGCTTTCTTT
v_gene: TRBV15; j_gene: TRBJ1-1; d_gene: TRBD1; abundance: once; CDR3aa: CATRGQGNTEAFF; CDR3nt: TGTGCCACCAGAGGACAGGGGAACACTGAAGCTTTCTTT
v_gene: TRBV2; j_gene: TRBJ1-6; d_gene: TRBD1; abundance: NA; CDR3aa: CASSEEQGISPLHF; CDR3nt: TGTGCCAGCAGTGAGGAACAGGGGATTTCACCCCTCCACTTT
v_gene: TRBV30; j_gene: TRBJ1-2; d_gene: NA; abundance: few; CDR3aa: CACQSGLYGYTF; CDR3nt: TGTGCCTGTCAGAGTGGACTCTATGGCTACACCTTC
v_gene: TRBV5-4; j_gene: TRBJ2-7; d_gene: TRBD2; abundance: NA; CDR3aa: CASSPAGEGYEQYF; CDR3nt: TGTGCCAGCAGCCCAGCGGGAGAGGGCTACGAGCAGTACTTC
v_gene: TRBV7-9; j_gene: TRBJ2-3; d_gene: TRBD1; abundance: NA; CDR3aa: CASRPTGPDTQYF; CDR3nt: TGTGCCAGCAGACCGACAGGGCCAGATACGCAGTATTTT
v_gene: TRBV2; j_gene: TRBJ2-1; d_gene: NA; abundance: NA; CDR3aa: CASPSRSSYNEQFF; CDR3nt: TGTGCCAGCCCTTCAAGGAGCTCCTACAATGAGCAGTTCTTC